This TCR beta chain was recorded in a study of blood T cell repertoires in COVID-19. On the study more broadly: Samples taken during acute and convalescent COVID-19 were collected in the United States, Italy and Spain. Nucleic acid was either cDNA or gDNA, and it came from T cells, B-cell-depleted T cells, or PBMCs.

In the original processing: Nucleated cell number was recorded as an estimate derived from reference gene primer amplification. The data were produced by immunoSEQ multiplex PCR, yet TCRdb's version contains in-frame clones alone and is incomplete. V and J calls and clone size are given by that table; D and trimming were obtained from the DNA. The table includes about 240,000 clones, roughly 80% detected once. Germline assignment: CDR1 SNHLY and CDR2 FYNNEI. This CDR3 is 14 amino acids long. V lost 6 bases to trimming and J lost 4 bases; unmatched junction nucleotides: 4. The rearrangement links TRBV2 to TRBJ1-2; TRBD1 matches at 11 bases. Sequencing input: peripheral blood. This clonotype originated in a woman aged 55-70 years with active or convalescent COVID-19. The CDR3 coding sequence is TGTGCCAGCAGGGAGGACAGGGGGCTCTATGGCTACACCTTC. This codes for CASREDRGLYGYTF.